What follows is one TCR beta chain and its context. The CDR3 spans 18 residues. The V and J ends lost 2 bases and 0 bases respectively, with 17 bases between them. CDR1 and CDR2 from the germline V gene are SGHVS and FNYEAQ. Those enrolled, adults aged roughly 18 to 90 years, came from under 25 US areas. In assigning cohorts, the study relied on participant-reported clinical history. Original data processing: Estimates of nucleated cell counts were drawn from the amplification of reference gene primers. The repertoire was sequenced with immunoSEQ multiplex PCR; TCRdb's copy has only in-frame clones and lacks some. That table gives V, J and clone size, and the DNA gave D and trimming. The sample consists of about 200,000 clones, roughly 82% of them appearing once. The data are from a study of blood T cell repertoires in COVID-19. Study as a whole: T cells, B-cell-depleted T cells, or PBMCs provided the cDNA or gDNA that served as material.

The clonotype originates from a man aged 35-49 years with acute COVID-19. Sequenced input: PBMCs or T cells enriched from blood (not recorded which). V is TRBV7-6 and J is TRBJ1-5; possible D gene TRBD1, 6 bases. CDR3 DNA: TGTGCCAGCAGCTTAAAGTTGGGAGACAGGAGTAGCAATCAGCCCCAGCATTTT. Its translation is CASSLKLGDRSSNQPQHF.